Presented here are 10 T cell receptor beta chains from one specimen sequenced in a study of blood T cells in healthy people across ages. PCR was performed a second time for 7 to 11 cycles using a sample-barcoded 5' primer and a J-beta primer mix. Via MiXCR, TCRdb re-called the 5' RACE reads, giving one row per CDR3 protein. The profile covers hundreds of thousands of distinct CDR3 sequences, with under 45% appearing a single time and approximately 20% taken by the ten largest. Source material: blood. These receptors originate from a man between 60 and 75 years old in good health.

V is TRBV14 and J is TRBJ2-1, with D unresolved. The CDR3 runs 13 residues. Trimming shortened V by 1 base and J by 9 bases, and 10 bases separated the two germline ends. Germline lookup yields CDR1 SGHDN and CDR2 FVKESK. The CDR3 DNA follows: TGTGCCAGCAGCCAAGCGTTTGTGGTTGAGCAGTTCTTC. Residues: CASSQAFVVEQFF.

This chain joins TRBV15 and TRBJ1-5; D might be TRBD1 (6 bases). The V and J ends lost 2 bases and 2 bases respectively, with 13 bases between them. In germline, CDR1 is LNHNV, CDR2 YYDKDF (reference sequence). This CDR3 spans 16 amino acids. The CDR3 reads CATSRIGGRGNQPQHF. CDR3 in DNA: TGTGCCACCAGCAGAATTGGGGGCCGTGGCAATCAGCCCCAGCATTTT.

In this sample, this clonotype turned up a few times. The chain has TRBV5-1 and TRBJ2-7; 8 bases fit TRBD1. The CDR3 is 15 residues long. Germline V CDR1 and CDR2: SGHRS, YFSETQ. V lost 4 bases to trimming and J lost 6 bases; unmatched junction nucleotides: 12. The CDR3 nucleotides read TGCGCCAGCAGCGGCTTGACAGGGGACCTCTCCGAGCAGTACTTC. It yields the protein CASSGLTGDLSEQYF.

V gene TRBV7-2 combines with J gene TRBJ2-1; the D is unclear. V lost 5 bases and J lost 2, with 13 bases in between. CDR1 SGHTA and CDR2 FQGNSA come from the germline V gene. This CDR3 spans 15 amino acids. The DNA of the CDR3 is TGTGCCAGCAGCCCGGCAGGCGTCACCTACAATGAGCAGTTCTTC. Amino acid sequence: CASSPAGVTYNEQFF.

CDR3 sequence: CATTLGVRGTEAFF. The DNA of the CDR3 is TGTGCCACCACCTTAGGGGTCCGAGGCACTGAAGCTTTCTTT. V and J are TRBV12-3 or TRBV12-4 and TRBJ1-1, with D possibly being TRBD1 (5 bases). Trimming pared 10 bases from V and 4 bases from J, leaving 19 bases between. The CDR3 length is 14 residues.

The chain has TRBV12-3 or TRBV12-4 and TRBJ1-2; D call uncertain. V was clipped by 6 bases and J by 7 bases, with 12 bases between them. This CDR3 is built from 12 residues. CDR3 coding DNA: TGTGCCAGCAGCCCAGAAGGTGGTGGCTACACCTTC. It yields the protein CASSPEGGGYTF.

The gene calls are TRBV21-1 and TRBJ2-5; whether TRBD1, the table's D call, matches the DNA was not checked. TRBV21-1 is a listed pseudogene. The CDR3 is 19 residues long. The CDR3 protein is CASSPRDGPGEGSQETQYF. In nucleotides, the CDR3 is TGTGCCAGCAGTCCGAGGGACGGTCCGGGAGAGGGATCCCAAGAGACCCAGTACTTC.

The table lists this clonotype with many counts. The chain couples TRBV23-1 to TRBJ2-7; possibly TRBD1 for D (5 bases). TRBV23-1 is recorded as an ORF, its role being uncertain. This CDR3 contains 14 residues. V lost 7 bases and J lost 1, with 14 bases in between. CDR3 sequence: CASNGWTSSYEQYF. The CDR3 DNA follows: TGCGCCAGCAATGGGTGGACATCGTCCTACGAGCAGTACTTC.

This chain joins TRBV30 and TRBJ2-1; 10 nucleotides line up with TRBD2. CDR3 length equals 13 residues. V dropped 4 bases and J dropped 10; count of bases not matched to a gene: 7. Germline V lookup: CDR1 GTSNPN, CDR2 SVGIG (reference sequence). The CDR3 loop is CAWTSGGLSEQFF. CDR3 sequence (DNA): TGTGCCTGGACTAGCGGGGGACTCTCGGAGCAGTTCTTC.

This chain joins TRBV10-3 and TRBJ1-2, with unresolved D. The CDR3 has 16 amino acids. The germline V gene has CDR1 ENHRY and CDR2 SYGVKD. Trimming stripped 0 bases from V and 7 bases from J, with 18 bases between. The CDR3 coding sequence is TGTGCCATCAGTGAGTCGGGAAGTCCTGACACTGGTGGCTACACCTTC. Its translation is CAISESGSPDTGGYTF.